The table lists the clone carrying this TCR beta chain with many counts. The CDR3 sequence is 13 residues long. The germline V gene encodes CDR1 MDHEN and CDR2 SYDVKM. V lost 5 bases and J 4 bases, leaving 9 bases between the germline ends. How the authors handled the data: Reference gene primers were amplified, and this amplification served to estimate nucleated cell counts. TCRdb keeps only in-frame clones here, not all; method: immunoSEQ multiplex PCR. V, J and clone size derive from that table, while D and trimming were established from the DNA sequence. In the table there are about 260,000 clones, roughly 80% of which are singletons. The data stem from a study of blood T cell repertoires in COVID-19.

This TCR derives from a man aged 25 to 40 with acute COVID-19. The rearrangement uses TRBV28 and TRBJ2-1; D is ambiguous. Sequencing input: PBMCs or T cells enriched from blood (not recorded which). CDR3 loop: CASSLVQYNEQFF. CDR3 in DNA: TGTGCCAGCAGTCTCGTACAGTACAATGAGCAGTTCTTC.